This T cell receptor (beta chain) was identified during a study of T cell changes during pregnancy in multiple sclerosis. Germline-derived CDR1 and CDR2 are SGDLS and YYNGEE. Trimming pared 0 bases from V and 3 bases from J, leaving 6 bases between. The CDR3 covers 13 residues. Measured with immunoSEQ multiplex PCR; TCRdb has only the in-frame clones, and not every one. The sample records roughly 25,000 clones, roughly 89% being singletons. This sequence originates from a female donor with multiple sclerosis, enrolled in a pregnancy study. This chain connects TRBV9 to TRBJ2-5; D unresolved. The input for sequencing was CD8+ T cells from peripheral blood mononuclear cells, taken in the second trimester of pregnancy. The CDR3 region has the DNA TGTGCCAGCAGCGTAGATCAGGAAGAGACCCAGTACTTC. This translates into CASSVDQEETQYF. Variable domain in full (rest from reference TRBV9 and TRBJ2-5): DSGVTQTPKHLITATGQRVTLRCSPRSGDLSVYWYQQSLDQGLQFLIQYYNGEERAKGNILERFSAQQFPDLHSELNLSSLELGDSALYFCASSVDQEETQYFGPGTRLLVL.